This T cell receptor beta chain was sequenced for a study of multiple sclerosis patients with progressive multifocal leukoencephalopathy. Study-wide points: No common TRBV or TRBJ usage or pairing appeared at PML. Lower normalized Shannon entropy suggested reduced TRB diversity in most PML patients.

Germline V gene data show CDR1 as SGHTA and CDR2 as FQGNSA. Trimming pared 5 bases from V and 4 bases from J, leaving 17 bases between. This CDR3 has 15 residues. Remarks on this clone: Its antigen is not identified.

Time point defined: around 12 months of natalizumab therapy. All patients had prior interferon beta, and all PML patients were female. T1 and T2 blood were collected at 6 and 12 months of natalizumab. Some clones are missing from TCRdb's copy, which holds only in-frame ones; the method was immunoSEQ multiplex PCR. The repertoire consists of more than 20,000 clones, with 80% to 95% occurring once and the leading ten covering about 2%. The sequence was collected from a man aged 25-40 years with multiple sclerosis. This specimen consisted of PBMCs, obtained from a patient treated with natalizumab. This rearrangement joins TRBV7-2 to TRBJ2-5, with D perhaps matching TRBD1 or TRBD2 (5 bases each). The chain's CDR3 is CASSQGAGFRETQYF. CDR3 nucleotides: TGTGCCAGCAGCCAAGGGGCGGGTTTCAGAGAGACCCAGTACTTC.